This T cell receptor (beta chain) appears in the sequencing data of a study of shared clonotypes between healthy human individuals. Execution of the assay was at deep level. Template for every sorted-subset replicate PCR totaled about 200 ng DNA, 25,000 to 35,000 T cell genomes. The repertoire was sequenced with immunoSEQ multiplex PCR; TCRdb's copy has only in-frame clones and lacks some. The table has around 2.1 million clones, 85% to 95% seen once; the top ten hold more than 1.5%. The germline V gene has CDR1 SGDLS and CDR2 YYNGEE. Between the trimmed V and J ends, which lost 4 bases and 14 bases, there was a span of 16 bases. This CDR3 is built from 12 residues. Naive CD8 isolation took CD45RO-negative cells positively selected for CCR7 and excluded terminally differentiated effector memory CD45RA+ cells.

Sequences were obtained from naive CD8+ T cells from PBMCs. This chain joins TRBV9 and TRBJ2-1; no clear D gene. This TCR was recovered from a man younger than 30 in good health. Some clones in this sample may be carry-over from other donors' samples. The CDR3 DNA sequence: TGTGCCAGCAGCACTTACCCCGGACGGGAGTTCTTC. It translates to CASSTYPGREFF.